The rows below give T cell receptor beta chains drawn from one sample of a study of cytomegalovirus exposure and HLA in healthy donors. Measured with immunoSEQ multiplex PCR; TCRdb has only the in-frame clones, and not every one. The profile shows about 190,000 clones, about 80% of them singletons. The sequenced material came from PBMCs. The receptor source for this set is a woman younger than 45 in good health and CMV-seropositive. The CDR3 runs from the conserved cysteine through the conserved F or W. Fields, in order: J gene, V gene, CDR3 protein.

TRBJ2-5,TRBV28,CASSAGGQTSETQYF
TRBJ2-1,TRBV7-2,CASSLAGGTYNEQFF
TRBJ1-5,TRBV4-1,CASSQGPRGIDQPQHF
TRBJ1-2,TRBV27,CASSRNGQGTPGYTF
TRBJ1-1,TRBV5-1,CASSPYQTGNTEAFF
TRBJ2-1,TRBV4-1,CASSQTGRLQFF
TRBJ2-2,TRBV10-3,CAISPGQTTGELFF
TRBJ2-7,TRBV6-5,CASSYYGRAHEQYF
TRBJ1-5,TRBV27,CASSFRRYSNQPQHF
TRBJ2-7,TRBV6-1,CASSRDRGGYEQYF
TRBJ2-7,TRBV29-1,CSVEDNSYEQYF
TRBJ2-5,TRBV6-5,CASSYSGGRAETQYF
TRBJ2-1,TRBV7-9,CASSPFNEQFF
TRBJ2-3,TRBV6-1,CASSALGRPTDTQYF
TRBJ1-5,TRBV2,CASRTGTSAYQPQHF
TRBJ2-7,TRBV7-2,CASSPGPGGAYEQYF
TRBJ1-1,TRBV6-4,CASSEGGNTEAFF
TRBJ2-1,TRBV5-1,CASSISGGSSYNEQFF
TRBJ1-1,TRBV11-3,CASSSKGGGEAFF
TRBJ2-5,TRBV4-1,CASSQAWTQNGETQYF
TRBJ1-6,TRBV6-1,CASQARVNSPLHF
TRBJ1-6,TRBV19,CASSMRDLTTLHF
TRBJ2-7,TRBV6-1,CASDIDWGAYEQYF
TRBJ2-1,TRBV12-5,CASGPLVGLSGEQFF
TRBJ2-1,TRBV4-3,CASSQGEWNEQFF
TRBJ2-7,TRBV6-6,CASSYGGEGSYEQYF
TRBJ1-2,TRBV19,CASSIAGTGGLVNYGYTF
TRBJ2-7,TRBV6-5,CASSRRSSYGQYF
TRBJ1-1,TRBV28,CASSFISEAFF
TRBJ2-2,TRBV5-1,CASSLPTGYRGNTGELFF
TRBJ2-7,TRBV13,CASSTFSGRDYEQYF
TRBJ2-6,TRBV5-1,CASSLVSVSGANVLTF
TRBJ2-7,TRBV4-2,CASSQDLVRVYEQYF
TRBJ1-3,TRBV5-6,CASSLKGDSGNTIYF
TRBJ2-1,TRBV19,CASSSRGGEQFF
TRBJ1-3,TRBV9,CASSSQTSYTGNTIYF
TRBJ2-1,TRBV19,CASSIAASVASEQFF
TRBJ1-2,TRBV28,CASRPGTGPSVGYTF
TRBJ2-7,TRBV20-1,CSARESREQYF
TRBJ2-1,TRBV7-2,CASSLGWENEQFF
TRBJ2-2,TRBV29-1,CSTPGDMNTGELFF
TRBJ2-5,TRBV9,CASSRSGTQETQYF
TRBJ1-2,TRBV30,CAWSVLGGWSRRNYGYTF
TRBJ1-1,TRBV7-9,CASSLTQGNTEAFF
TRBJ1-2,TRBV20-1,CSAWLGGYTF
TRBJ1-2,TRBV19,CASGTGNYGYTF
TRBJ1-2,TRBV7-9,CSSSHIERGNNGYTF
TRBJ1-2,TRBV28,CASNVRDSGYTF
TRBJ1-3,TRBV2,CASSEAKGDGNTIYF
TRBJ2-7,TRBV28,CASSLADRVVWYEQYF
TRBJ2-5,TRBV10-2,CASSVRTTKKQETQYF
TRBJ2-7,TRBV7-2,CASSLAPRPQYF
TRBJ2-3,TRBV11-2,CASSLFTGGPRDTQYF